The clone carrying this T cell receptor beta chain was counted at least ten times. Seattle patients were enrolled while actively infected and followed longitudinally. The source of the sample is a study of blood T cell repertoires in COVID-19. Study background: Material from acute and convalescent COVID-19 was sourced from the United States, Italy and Spain. PBMCs, B-cell-depleted T cells, or T cells were the source of the cDNA or gDNA that made up the material.

Methods used by the authors: Scientists estimated how many nucleated cells there were by amplifying reference gene primers. Libraries were prepared by immunoSEQ multiplex PCR; TCRdb keeps only in-frame clonotypes and omits some of them. D and trimming were read from the DNA, whereas the V and J calls and clone size are those reported in that table. The sample records 250,000 to 350,000 clones, approximately 84% being singletons. CDR1 is LNHDA, CDR2 SQIVND, per germline (reference sequence). The CDR3 sequence is 17 residues long. J gave up 1 base and V 4 bases, and 9 bases lay outside the gene matches.

This receptor was obtained from a human donor with COVID-19, enrolled during active disease. The donor label of this sample is uncertain. The source material was peripheral blood. The rearrangement uses TRBV19 and TRBJ1-1; 10 nucleotides match TRBD1. CDR3 in DNA: TGTGCCAGTAGTAGTCGAGACAGGGGGCCTCAGAACACTGAAGCTTTCTTT. It translates to CASSSRDRGPQNTEAFF.